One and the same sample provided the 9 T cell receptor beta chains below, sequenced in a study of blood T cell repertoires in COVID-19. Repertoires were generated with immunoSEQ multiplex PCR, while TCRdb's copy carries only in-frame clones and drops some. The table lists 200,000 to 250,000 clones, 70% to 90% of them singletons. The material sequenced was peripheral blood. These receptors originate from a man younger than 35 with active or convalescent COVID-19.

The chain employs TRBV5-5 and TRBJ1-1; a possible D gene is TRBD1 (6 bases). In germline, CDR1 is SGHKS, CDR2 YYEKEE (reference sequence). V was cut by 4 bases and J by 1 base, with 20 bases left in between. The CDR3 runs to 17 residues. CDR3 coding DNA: TGTGCCAGCAGCCCAGGGGTTACCCCAGCAGGGAACACTGAAGCTTTCTTT. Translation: CASSPGVTPAGNTEAFF.

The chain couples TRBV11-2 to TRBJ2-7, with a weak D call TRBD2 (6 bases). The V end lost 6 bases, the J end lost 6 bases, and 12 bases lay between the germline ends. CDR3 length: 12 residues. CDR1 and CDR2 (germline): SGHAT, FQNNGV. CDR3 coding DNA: TGTGCCAGCAGAACCCTAGCGCTCGAGCAGTACTTC. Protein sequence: CASRTLALEQYF.

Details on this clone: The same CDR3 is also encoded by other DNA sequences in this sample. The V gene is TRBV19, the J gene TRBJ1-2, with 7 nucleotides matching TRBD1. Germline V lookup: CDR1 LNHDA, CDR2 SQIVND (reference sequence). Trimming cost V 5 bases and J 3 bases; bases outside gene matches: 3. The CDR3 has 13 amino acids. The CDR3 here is CASSGQGDYGYTF. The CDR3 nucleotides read TGTGCCAGTAGTGGGCAGGGGGACTATGGCTACACCTTC.

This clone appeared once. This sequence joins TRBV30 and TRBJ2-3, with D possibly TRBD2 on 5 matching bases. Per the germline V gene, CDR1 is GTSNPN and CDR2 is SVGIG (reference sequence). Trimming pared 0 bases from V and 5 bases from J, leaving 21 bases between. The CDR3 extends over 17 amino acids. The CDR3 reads CAWSVLVSPTGKDTQYF. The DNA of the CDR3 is TGTGCCTGGAGTGTATTAGTCTCGCCTACGGGGAAAGATACGCAGTATTTT.

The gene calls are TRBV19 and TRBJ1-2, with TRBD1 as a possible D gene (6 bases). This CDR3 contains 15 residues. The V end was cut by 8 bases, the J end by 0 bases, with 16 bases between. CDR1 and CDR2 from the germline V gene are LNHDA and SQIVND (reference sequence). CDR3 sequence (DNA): TGTGCCAGTTACCCGGGGAACAGGGCTAACTATGGCTACACCTTC. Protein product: CASYPGNRANYGYTF.

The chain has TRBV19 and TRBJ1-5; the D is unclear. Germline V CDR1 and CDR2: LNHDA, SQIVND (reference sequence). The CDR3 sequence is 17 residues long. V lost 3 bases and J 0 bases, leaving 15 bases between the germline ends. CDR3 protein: CASSMRASRTSNQPQHF. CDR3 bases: TGTGCCAGTAGTATGAGGGCCAGCAGAACTAGCAATCAGCCCCAGCATTTT.

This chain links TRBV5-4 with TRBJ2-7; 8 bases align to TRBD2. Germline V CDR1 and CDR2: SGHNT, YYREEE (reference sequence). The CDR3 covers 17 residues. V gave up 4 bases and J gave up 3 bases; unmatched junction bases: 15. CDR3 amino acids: CASSPRRREDAFYEQYF. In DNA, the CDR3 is TGTGCCAGCAGCCCGAGGCGGCGGGAGGACGCGTTCTACGAGCAGTACTTC.

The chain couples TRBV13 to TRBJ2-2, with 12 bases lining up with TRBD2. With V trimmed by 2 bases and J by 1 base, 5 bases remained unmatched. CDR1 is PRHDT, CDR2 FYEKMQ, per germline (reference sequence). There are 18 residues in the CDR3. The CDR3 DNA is TGTGCCAGCAGCTTACGGACTAGCGGGACGGAGAACACCGGGGAGCTGTTTTTT. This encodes CASSLRTSGTENTGELFF.

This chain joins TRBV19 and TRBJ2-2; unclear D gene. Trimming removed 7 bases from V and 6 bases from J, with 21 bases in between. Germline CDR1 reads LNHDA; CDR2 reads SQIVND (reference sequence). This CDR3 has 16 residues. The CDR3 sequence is CASTAVGTVFSGELFF. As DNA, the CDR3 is TGTGCCAGTACTGCTGTTGGTACAGTATTTTCCGGGGAGCTGTTTTTT.